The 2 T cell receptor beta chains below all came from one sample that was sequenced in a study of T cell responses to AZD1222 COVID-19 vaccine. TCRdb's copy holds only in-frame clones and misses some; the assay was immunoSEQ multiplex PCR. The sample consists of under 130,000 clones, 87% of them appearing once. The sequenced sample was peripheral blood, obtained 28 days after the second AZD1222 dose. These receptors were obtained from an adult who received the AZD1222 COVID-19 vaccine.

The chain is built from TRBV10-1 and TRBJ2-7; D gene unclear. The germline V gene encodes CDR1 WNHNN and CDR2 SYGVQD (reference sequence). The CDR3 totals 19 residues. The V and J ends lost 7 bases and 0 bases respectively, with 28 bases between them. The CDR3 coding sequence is TGCGCCAGCACACGAATAATAATCCAACGCCAGCAAGCCTCCTACGAGCAGTACTTC. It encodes CASTRIIIQRQQASYEQYF.

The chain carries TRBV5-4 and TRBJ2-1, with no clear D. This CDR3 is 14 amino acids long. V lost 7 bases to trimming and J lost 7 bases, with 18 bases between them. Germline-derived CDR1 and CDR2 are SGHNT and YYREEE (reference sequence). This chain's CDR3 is CASRIRLGRNEQFF. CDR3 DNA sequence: TGTGCCAGCCGCATCAGGCTAGGGCGGAATGAGCAGTTCTTC.